This T cell receptor (beta chain) was captured by sequencing in a study of T cell responses to AZD1222 COVID-19 vaccine (dated by TCRdb to 2020 to 2023). For context, the study as a whole: Because spike-specific TCR depth and breadth did not differ between the two schedules, AZD1222 recipients who got a second dose at roughly 4 weeks were pooled with those who got a second dose at roughly 12 weeks. TCR sequencing covered over 230 trial participants: 200 to 220 given two doses of AZD1222 and approximately 25 given two doses of MenACWY control vaccine. Trial participants were enrolled by age into 18-55, 56-69 and 70-plus year subgroups, with roughly 160, 29 and 62 TCR-sequenced participants respectively.

Reading from cysteine to phenylalanine, the CDR3 counts 12 amino acids. Only the CDR3 region is kept as DNA, spanning 36 bases read in frame from base 1. Per the germline V gene (reference sequence), SGHNT is the CDR1 and YYREEE is the CDR2. V loses 3 bases, J loses 7 bases, and the germline ends lie 11 bases apart. As regards this clone: Its antigen specificity is not known. No clone much larger than this one lies a single base away; base qualities are absent.

This specimen's time point label, interpreted: baseline before first vaccination. Samples from vaccinated people were obtained from the UK trials COV001 and COV002, which included a single-blind randomized controlled phase 2/3 trial of AZD1222 (ChAdOx1 nCoV-19) in healthy adults. For TCRbeta chain sequencing, PBMC samples were collected from trial participants at day 0 and at day 28 after the second dose. What the study reported, not specific to this receptor: After two AZD1222 doses, both the breadth and the depth of spike-specific TCRs were significantly higher than at day 0 and than in MenACWY recipients. Reportedly, almost half of the unique spike-specific TCRs recognized epitopes lying outside the regions that are mutated in the B.1.351 and B.1.1.7 variants. Conclusions about previously exposed vaccinees are limited because only five to seven AZD1222 recipients were SARS-CoV-2 seropositive at baseline. No day 14 peak-response samples were available, so repertoires were characterized only after the peak T cell response. CD4 TCRs associated with the vaccine covered the entire spike protein, and the dominant responses were in regions 160-218 and 743-854. Participants were mostly white British and included more females than males, and it was suggested by the authors that clonal diversity may have been underestimated. The 56-69-year group was small, and its depth increase did not reach significance, likely because of low power.

The CDR3 regions of human TCRbeta chains were subjected to immunosequencing. The source study handled its data this way. TCRs in the repertoires were matched against a reference library of SARS-CoV-2-specific TCRs that had been generated with the MIRA antigen-specificity platform. Breadth meant the fraction of unique TCRs that were SARS-CoV-2-associated, whereas depth meant the fraction of total T cells that were SARS-CoV-2-associated. Using the MIRA data, each spike-specific TCR was assigned both to the spike region to which the TCR was reactive and to a CD4 or CD8 class. Log10-transformed breadth and depth values were compared by one-way ANOVA with Sidak's multiple comparisons tests. TCRdb's version of the immuneACCESS table is confined to in-frame rearrangements and falls short of the full clone set. An unresolved V gene accounts for under half of the shortfall where checked; the remainder is of unknown origin. The V and J calls and clone size were taken over from that table, and D and trimming were inferred from the DNA. The sample has 120,000 or so clones on record, approximately 90% of them singletons. The ten most abundant clones make up under 1.2% of the sample.

This sample comprised peripheral blood, obtained on day 0 of AZD1222 vaccination. The rearranged segments are TRBV5-4 and TRBJ2-7, with a weak D call of TRBD2 (6 bases match). The sequence was obtained from an adult in good health. The CDR3: CASSSGVREQYF. The bases read TGTGCCAGCAGCTCGGGAGTACGGGAGCAGTACTTC.